The 20 T cell receptor beta chains presented below share a single source sample, sequenced in a study of blood T cell repertoires in COVID-19. The table came from immunoSEQ multiplex PCR; TCRdb's copy has only in-frame clones and leaves some out. Among 300,000 to 350,000 clones, more than 75% were seen once, and the ten largest hold roughly 1%. The sample comprised PBMCs or T cells enriched from blood (not recorded which). These receptors originate from a woman aged 25-40 years who had recovered from COVID-19.

A single count supports this clone. The chain uses TRBV7-9 and TRBJ1-6; 8 nucleotides align to TRBD1. The V gene's germline CDR1 is SEHNR and CDR2 FQNEAQ (reference sequence). The CDR3 is 14 amino acids. With V trimmed by 3 bases and J by 9 bases, 4 bases remained unmatched. The CDR3 here is CASSLDRVGSPLHF. The CDR3 region has the DNA TGTGCCAGCAGCTTGGACAGGGTCGGTTCACCCCTCCACTTT.

The J gene is TRBJ1-2, the V gene TRBV19, with D tentatively TRBD1 (6 bases). Germline V gene data show CDR1 as LNHDA and CDR2 as SQIVND (reference sequence). The CDR3 contains 13 residues. V was pared by 5 bases and J by 4 bases, with 11 bases between. CDR3 bases: TGTGCCAGTAGTTACAGGGAAACCTATGGCTACACCTTC. This gives the protein CASSYRETYGYTF.

The chain uses TRBV7-8 and TRBJ2-2; 7 nucleotides align to TRBD1. Germline V gene data show CDR1 as SGHVS and CDR2 as FQNEAQ. This CDR3 has 18 residues. V was pared by 2 bases and J by 2 bases, with 11 bases of the junction left unmatched. CDR3 amino acids: CASSLPRFWDSNTGELFF. In DNA form, the CDR3 reads TGTGCCAGCAGCTTACCCCGTTTTTGGGACAGCAACACCGGGGAGCTGTTTTTT.

V usage is TRBV7-9 and J usage is TRBJ1-1; 9 positions match TRBD1. Unmatched junction bases numbered 6, after V lost 5 bases and J lost 2 bases. Germline lookup yields CDR1 SEHNR and CDR2 FQNEAQ (reference sequence). The CDR3 has 15 amino acids. The CDR3 loop is CASSQSDRGNTEAFF. CDR3 DNA: TGTGCCAGCAGCCAGTCGGACAGGGGTAACACTGAAGCTTTCTTT.

In its sample, this clone was seen once. The rearrangement uses TRBV12-5 and TRBJ1-1; no firm D call. The CDR3 length is 13 residues. V was trimmed by 2 bases and J by 7 bases, leaving 11 bases between them. Germline V gene lookup returns CDR1 LGHNT and CDR2 FRNRAP. CDR3: CASGLSGTYEAFF. The CDR3 DNA sequence: TGTGCTAGTGGTTTGTCGGGTACCTATGAAGCTTTCTTT.

The chain combines TRBV12-3 or TRBV12-4 with TRBJ1-2; possible D gene TRBD1, 6 bases. Trimming removed 6 bases at V and 4 bases at J, with 12 bases between. The CDR3 is 13 amino acids. The CDR3 coding sequence is TGTGCCAGCAGCACAGGGCGGGCCTATGGCTACACCTTC. Protein sequence: CASSTGRAYGYTF.

The chain links TRBV7-6 to TRBJ1-1; D remains unclear. This CDR3 region has 17 residues. Per the germline V gene, CDR1 is SGHVS and CDR2 is FNYEAQ. The V and J ends lost 2 bases and 1 base respectively, with 17 bases between them. The CDR3 DNA sequence: TGTGCCAGCAGCTTAAGATCGGGGTTCGCCACGAACACTGAAGCTTTCTTT. Translating gives CASSLRSGFATNTEAFF.

This clone was recorded a few times. The V gene is TRBV6-5, the J gene TRBJ2-1, with 7 bases matching TRBD2. The length of the CDR3 is 14 residues. CDR1 is MNHEY, CDR2 SVGAGI, per germline. J was trimmed by 5 bases and V by 6 bases; bases with no gene match: 7. In DNA, the CDR3 is TGTGCCAGCAGGCGGAGCGGGGCCGACAATGAGCAGTTCTTC. It is translated as CASRRSGADNEQFF.

The chain uses TRBV7-8 and TRBJ1-6; 7 positions match TRBD1. The CDR3 spans 12 residues. J was trimmed by 12 bases and V by 5 bases; bases with no gene match: 4. Germline V CDR1 and CDR2: SGHVS, FQNEAQ. Written as DNA, the CDR3 is TGTGCCAGCAGCGGACAGGTTGGACCCCTCCACTTT. It is translated as CASSGQVGPLHF.

This rearrangement joins TRBV29-1 to TRBJ2-5; D uncertain. The CDR3 totals 11 residues. Germline CDR1 reads SQVTM; CDR2 reads ANQGSEA. The V and J ends lost 2 bases and 7 bases respectively, with 8 bases between them. This CDR3 reads CSVELVGTQYF. The CDR3 nucleotides read TGCAGCGTTGAACTAGTCGGGACCCAGTACTTC.

This chain connects TRBV19 to TRBJ1-5, with TRBD1 matching 8 bases. Germline V gene data show CDR1 as LNHDA and CDR2 as SQIVND (reference sequence). This CDR3 is built from 15 residues. V gave up 6 bases and J gave up 7 bases; unmatched junction bases: 11. Here the CDR3 reads CASRTTGARNQPQHF. CDR3 bases: TGTGCCAGTAGGACGACAGGGGCCAGAAACCAGCCCCAGCATTTT.

The J gene is TRBJ1-1, the V gene TRBV5-8; no clear D gene. The V gene's germline CDR1 is SGHTS and CDR2 YDEGEE. There are 17 residues in the CDR3. V was trimmed by 6 bases and J by 0 bases, leaving 21 bases between them. The CDR3 is CASTLPTDTYMNTEAFF. In DNA, the CDR3 is TGTGCCAGCACATTACCGACCGACACTTATATGAACACTGAAGCTTTCTTT.

The chain combines TRBV28 with TRBJ1-6; D perhaps matches TRBD1 (5 bases). CDR3 length: 14 amino acids. Germline CDR1 reads MDHEN; CDR2 reads SYDVKM. V lost 3 bases, J lost 8 bases, and 11 bases lay in between. In nucleotides, the CDR3 is TGTGCCAGCAGTTTCGGCGGGGGATATTCACCCCTCCACTTT. Residues: CASSFGGGYSPLHF. The full variable domain, rest sourced from reference TRBV28 and TRBJ1-6, is DVKVTQSSRYLVKRTGEKVFLECVQDMDHENMFWYRQDPGLGLRLIYFSYDVKMKEKGDIPEGYSVSREKKERFSLILESASTNQTSMYLCASSFGGGYSPLHFGNGTRLTVT.

This clone was found once. J is TRBJ1-1 and V is TRBV28; 7 positions agree with TRBD1. The germline V gene has CDR1 MDHEN and CDR2 SYDVKM. V lost 4 bases to trimming and J lost 0 bases; unmatched junction nucleotides: 11. CDR3 length equals 17 residues. The CDR3 reads CASSSGKQGGMNTEAFF. The CDR3 DNA reads as TGTGCCAGCAGTTCCGGAAAACAAGGGGGCATGAACACTGAAGCTTTCTTT. Using reference TRBV28 and TRBJ1-1 for the parts outside the CDR3, the full variable domain is DVKVTQSSRYLVKRTGEKVFLECVQDMDHENMFWYRQDPGLGLRLIYFSYDVKMKEKGDIPEGYSVSREKKERFSLILESASTNQTSMYLCASSSGKQGGMNTEAFFGQGTRLTVV.

The chain couples TRBV28 to TRBJ1-5, with 8 bases aligning to TRBD1. This CDR3 comprises 14 residues. After removal of 6 bases from V and 9 bases from J, the junction contained 10 bases not matched to a gene. Germline CDR1 reads MDHEN; CDR2 reads SYDVKM. The DNA of the CDR3 is TGTGCCAGCAGACAGGGGGGACCCCGGACGCCCCAGCATTTT. Its translation: CASRQGGPRTPQHF.

The chain is built from TRBV3-1 (or the pseudogene TRBV3-2) and TRBJ1-1; D is possibly TRBD1 (6 bases). V was trimmed by 2 bases and J by 3 bases, leaving 13 bases between them. The CDR3 runs 15 residues. Germline lookup yields CDR1 LGHDT and CDR2 YNNKEL (reference sequence). Written as DNA, the CDR3 is TGTGCCAGCAGCCAACAGGGGCGAGAGGACACTGAAGCTTTCTTT. Its translation is CASSQQGREDTEAFF.

This clone has only one observation. The V call is TRBV30, the J call TRBJ1-4, with 10 nucleotides matching TRBD1. CDR3 length: 12 amino acids. After removal of 4 bases from V and 8 bases from J, the junction contained 1 base not matched to a gene. Germline V lookup: CDR1 GTSNPN, CDR2 SVGIG (reference sequence). CDR3 DNA: TGTGCCTGGACGGGACAGGGGGAAAAACTGTTTTTT. It specifies CAWTGQGEKLFF.

V gene TRBV30 combines with J gene TRBJ1-5; 9 nucleotides match TRBD1. With 2 bases clipped from V and 5 bases from J, the junction kept 4 bases outside the gene matches. Germline V lookup: CDR1 GTSNPN, CDR2 SVGIG (reference sequence). The CDR3 length is 14 residues. The CDR3 reads CAWSPGQGYQPQHF. As DNA, the CDR3 is TGTGCCTGGAGTCCCGGACAGGGGTATCAGCCCCAGCATTTT.

The sample holds a few counts of this clone. CDR3 DNA sequence: TGTGCCAGTACACCGGGACAGGGGTCTCTTGGTCAGCCCCAGCATTTT. Its translation is CASTPGQGSLGQPQHF. This chain joins TRBV19 and TRBJ1-5, with 10 bases lining up with TRBD1. Losses at the gene ends were 7 bases for V and 6 bases for J; bases not matched to a gene: 12. CDR1 is LNHDA and CDR2 is SQIVND in the germline V gene (reference sequence). This CDR3 spans 16 amino acids.

The chain couples TRBV6-1 to TRBJ1-5; D might be TRBD1 (5 bases). The germline V gene encodes CDR1 MNHNS and CDR2 SASEGT. CDR3 length: 13 amino acids. The germline V and J ends were trimmed by 2 bases and 7 bases, with 9 bases remaining between them. In DNA, the CDR3 is TGTGCCAGCAGTGAACAGGGAAGCCAGCCCCAGCATTTT. Protein product: CASSEQGSQPQHF.